What follows are 2 T cell receptor beta chains derived from one specimen sequenced in a study of T cell repertoires in cytomegalovirus infection. Using its own MiXCR run on the reads, TCRdb lists one record per CDR3 protein. Seen here are roughly 280,000 distinct CDR3 sequences, approximately 9.2% observed once, and the top ten hold about 15%. The sample taken for sequencing was PBMCs. The receptors derive from a human donor in good health (CMV status not recorded). Some clones in this sample may be carry-over from other donors' samples.

In this sample, this clonotype turned up a few times. The chain has TRBV12-3 or TRBV12-4 and TRBJ2-5; the match to TRBD1 covers 7 bases. This CDR3 has 14 amino acids. The V segment lost 6 bases and the J segment 7 bases; nucleotides outside the gene matches: 11. CDR3 DNA: TGTGCCAGCAGCTACGGACAGGCCGGTGGGACCCAGTACTTC. Its translation: CASSYGQAGGTQYF.

This clonotype was detected only a few times. The chain combines TRBV12-3 or TRBV12-4 with TRBJ1-2; D unclear. Trimming shortened V by 8 bases and J by 0 bases, and 7 bases separated the two germline ends. The CDR3 loop spans 12 amino acids. As DNA, the CDR3 is TGTGCCAGCGTACGGGCTAACTATGGCTACACCTTC. Translating it yields CASVRANYGYTF.